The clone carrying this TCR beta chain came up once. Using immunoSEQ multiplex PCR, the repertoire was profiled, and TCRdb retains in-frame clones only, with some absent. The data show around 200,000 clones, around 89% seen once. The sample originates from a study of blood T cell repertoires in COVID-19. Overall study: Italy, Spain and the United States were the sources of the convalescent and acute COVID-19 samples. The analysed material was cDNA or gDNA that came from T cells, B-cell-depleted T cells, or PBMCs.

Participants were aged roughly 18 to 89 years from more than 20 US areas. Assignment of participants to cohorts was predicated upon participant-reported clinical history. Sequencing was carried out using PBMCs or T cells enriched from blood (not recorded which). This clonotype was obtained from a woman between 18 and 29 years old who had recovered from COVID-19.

The CDR3 DNA is TGTGCCACCAGCACCCACAGGGGCATTAACAATGAGCAGTTCTTC. This translates into CATSTHRGINNEQFF. The V call is TRBV15, the J call TRBJ2-1; 7 bases line up with TRBD1. The J segment lost 5 bases and the V segment lost 4 bases, leaving 8 bases of the junction unmatched. CDR1 is LNHNV and CDR2 is YYDKDF in the germline V gene (reference sequence). CDR3 size: 15 residues.